One and the same sample provided the 27 T cell receptor beta chains below, sequenced in a study of blood T cell repertoires in COVID-19. The table came from immunoSEQ multiplex PCR; TCRdb's copy has only in-frame clones and leaves some out. This table has 200,000 or so clones, roughly 84% appearing once. Sequencing was performed on peripheral blood. These receptors were taken from a man aged 50 to 60 who had recovered from COVID-19.

DNA for the CDR3: TGTGCCAGCATCTCTAATTCTAACTATGGCTACACCTTC. Residues: CASISNSNYGYTF. The genes are TRBV2 and TRBJ1-2; the D is unclear. CDR1 is SNHLY, CDR2 FYNNEI, per germline. The CDR3 has 13 residues. Trimming stripped 7 bases from V and 0 bases from J, with 9 bases between.

This chain connects TRBV27 to TRBJ1-6; D unresolved. The CDR3 has 15 residues. CDR1 is MNHEY and CDR2 is SMNVEV in the germline V gene (reference sequence). V lost 7 bases to trimming and J lost 5 bases, with 15 bases between them. CDR3 nucleotide sequence: TGTGCCAGCACGGGCCTACGCGGGGATAATTCACCCCTCCACTTT. Protein sequence: CASTGLRGDNSPLHF.

The rearrangement joins TRBV19 to TRBJ2-1, with 7 nucleotides matching TRBD2. Germline V CDR1 and CDR2: LNHDA, SQIVND (reference sequence). The CDR3 covers 15 residues. The V and J ends lost 3 bases and 6 bases, in that order; junction bases with no gene match: 8. The DNA for the CDR3 is TGTGCCAGTAGTATTTATAGACTAGCTGGCAATGAGCAGTTCTTC. Translation gives CASSIYRLAGNEQFF.

The chain carries TRBV7-2 and TRBJ1-4; D is undetermined. Germline assignment: CDR1 SGHTA and CDR2 FQGNSA. The CDR3 contains 14 residues. The V end lost 5 bases, the J end lost 2 bases, and 9 bases lay between the germline ends. The CDR3 spells CASSRAGTNEKLFF. The CDR3 DNA is TGTGCCAGCAGCCGGGCGGGTACTAATGAAAAACTGTTTTTT.

The CDR3 is CASTIMNYGYTF. For the CDR3, the DNA is TGTGCCAGCACTATAATGAACTATGGCTACACCTTC. This chain links TRBV9 with TRBJ1-2; D is undetermined. The length of the CDR3 is 12 residues. Looked up from germline, CDR1 is SGDLS and CDR2 is YYNGEE. Between the trimmed V and J ends, which lost 6 bases and 2 bases, there was a span of 8 bases.

The chain combines TRBV7-8 with TRBJ2-7, with 10 bases matching TRBD2. CDR3 length equals 15 residues. The germline gives CDR1 SGHVS, CDR2 FQNEAQ. J gave up 3 bases and V 1 base, and 3 bases lay outside the gene matches. The CDR3, as DNA: TGTGCCAGCAGCTTAGGAGTAGCGGGAGGCTACGAGCAGTACTTC. Amino acid sequence: CASSLGVAGGYEQYF.

The chain links TRBV19 to TRBJ1-1, with a possible D match to TRBD1 (5 bases). V lost 5 bases to trimming and J lost 0 bases, with 16 bases between them. CDR3 length: 16 amino acids. Germline loops: CDR1 LNHDA, CDR2 SQIVND (reference sequence). The CDR3 DNA is TGTGCCAGTAGTCGTTCGACAGAGATCATGAACACTGAAGCTTTCTTT. This translates into CASSRSTEIMNTEAFF.

The chain employs TRBV15 and TRBJ1-2; D is possibly TRBD1 (5 bases). The CDR3 totals 15 residues. Trimming pared 0 bases from V and 0 bases from J, leaving 8 bases between. Germline values: CDR1 LNHNV, CDR2 YYDKDF (reference sequence). CDR3 region: CATSRDQGTNYGYTF. DNA of the CDR3: TGTGCCACCAGCAGAGATCAGGGAACTAACTATGGCTACACCTTC.

This chain joins TRBV27 and TRBJ2-5; D might be TRBD1 (6 bases). From germline, CDR1 is MNHEY and CDR2 SMNVEV (reference sequence). This CDR3 spans 17 amino acids. Between the trimmed V and J ends, which lost 2 bases and 8 bases, there was a span of 24 bases. The CDR3 is CASSLTPNRDGLRTQYF. CDR3 DNA sequence: TGTGCCAGCAGTTTAACCCCTAACAGGGACGGCCTCAGAACCCAGTACTTC.

The chain is built from TRBV6-5 and TRBJ1-2; D is ambiguous. V gave up 4 bases and J gave up 4 bases, with 16 bases separating them. The CDR3 covers 15 residues. Germline loops: CDR1 MNHEY, CDR2 SVGAGI. The CDR3 DNA reads TGTGCCAGCAGTTTGGCCGGGTCGGAGCTCTATGGCTACACCTTC. Its translation is CASSLAGSELYGYTF.

The V call is TRBV10-1, the J call TRBJ2-3; 11 bases fit TRBD2. Per the germline V gene, CDR1 is WNHNN and CDR2 is SYGVQD (reference sequence). This CDR3 region has 16 residues. With V trimmed by 0 bases and J by 1 base, 0 bases remained unmatched. The CDR3 region is CASSESTSGGTDTQYF. For the CDR3, the DNA is TGCGCCAGCAGTGAGTCGACTAGCGGGGGCACAGATACGCAGTATTTT.

The V call is TRBV4-1, the J call TRBJ2-1; D might be TRBD1 (6 bases). Trimming removed 0 bases from V and 0 bases from J, with 15 bases in between. Germline V gene lookup returns CDR1 MGHRA and CDR2 YSYEKL. The CDR3 is made up of 18 amino acids. In nucleotides, the CDR3 is TGCGCCAGCAGCCAAGATTGGAGGACAGCCAGCTCCTACAATGAGCAGTTCTTC. Protein product: CASSQDWRTASSYNEQFF.

CDR3 coding DNA: TGTGCCAGCAGCTTAGCGGGGACAGGGAATTCACCCCTCCACTTT. Amino acids: CASSLAGTGNSPLHF. The chain is built from TRBV7-9 and TRBJ1-6; 9 nucleotides line up with TRBD1. Trimming cost V 0 bases and J 7 bases; bases outside gene matches: 1. Germline V gives CDR1 SEHNR, CDR2 FQNEAQ (reference sequence). This CDR3 comprises 15 residues.

This clone was seen once. The chain combines TRBV30 with TRBJ1-2; D unclear. V dropped 1 base and J dropped 8 bases, with 17 bases sitting between them. Per germline, CDR1 GTSNPN and CDR2 SVGIG (reference sequence). The CDR3 extends over 14 amino acids. CDR3 nucleotides: TGTGCCTGGAGTGCCCAGATTGTGACGGGGGGCTACACCTTC. It translates to CAWSAQIVTGGYTF. Using reference TRBV30 and TRBJ1-2 for the parts outside the CDR3, the full variable domain is SQTIHQWPATLVQPVGSPLSLECTVEGTSNPNLYWYRQAAGRGLQLLFYSVGIGQISSEVPQNLSASRPQDRQFILSSKKLLLSDSGFYLCAWSAQIVTGGYTFGSGTRLTVV.

CDR3 amino acids: CASSRGMDGYTF. DNA for the CDR3: TGTGCCAGCAGCAGGGGTATGGATGGCTACACCTTC. V is TRBV5-4 and J is TRBJ1-2; D perhaps matches TRBD1 (5 bases). Deletions cut 4 bases from V and 6 bases from J, with 10 bases between. The germline CDR1 and CDR2 sequences are SGHNT and YYREEE (reference sequence). The CDR3 is made up of 12 amino acids.

The chain has TRBV7-9 and TRBJ2-5, with a tentative D call TRBD2 (5 bases). This CDR3 comprises 12 residues. Germline lookup yields CDR1 SEHNR and CDR2 FQNEAQ (reference sequence). CDR3 amino acids: CSTDRGQETQYF. Written as DNA, the CDR3 is TGTTCGACCGACCGGGGCCAAGAGACCCAGTACTTC.

This chain links TRBV7-9 with TRBJ2-7, with a tentative D call TRBD1 (5 bases). This CDR3 contains 14 residues. Germline loops: CDR1 SEHNR, CDR2 FQNEAQ (reference sequence). V lost 4 bases to trimming and J lost 1 base, with 11 bases between them. The CDR3 nucleotides are TGTGCCAGCAGCTCGCGACAGAATTCCTACGAGCAGTACTTC. This gives the protein CASSSRQNSYEQYF.

J is TRBJ2-2 and V is TRBV28, with 14 bases identical to TRBD2. CDR3 length equals 16 residues. The V gene end was trimmed by 6 bases and the J gene end by 4 bases; junction bases not matched to a gene: 4. Germline V CDR1 and CDR2: MDHEN, SYDVKM. The CDR3, as DNA: TGTGCCAGCAGCCTAGGGACTAGCGGGAGCACCGGGGAGCTGTTTTTT. This encodes CASSLGTSGSTGELFF.

The V and J genes are TRBV27 and TRBJ1-1; TRBD1 matches at 7 bases. This CDR3 is built from 16 residues. Looked up from germline, CDR1 is MNHEY and CDR2 is SMNVEV (reference sequence). V lost 4 bases and J lost 5; bases outside the gene matches: 13. The CDR3: CASSSYYQGVGTEAFF. The CDR3 nucleotides read TGTGCCAGCAGTTCGTATTACCAGGGGGTTGGAACTGAAGCTTTCTTT.

The chain's CDR3 is CAWSALYRLEQYF. The CDR3 DNA reads TGTGCCTGGAGTGCGCTCTACAGATTAGAGCAGTACTTC. The rearrangement links TRBV30 to TRBJ2-7; D gene unclear. Germline values: CDR1 GTSNPN, CDR2 SVGIG (reference sequence). The CDR3 covers 13 residues. V lost 1 base and J 7 bases, leaving 14 bases between the germline ends. The full variable domain, its missing parts supplied by reference TRBV30 and TRBJ2-7, is SQTIHQWPATLVQPVGSPLSLECTVEGTSNPNLYWYRQAAGRGLQLLFYSVGIGQISSEVPQNLSASRPQDRQFILSSKKLLLSDSGFYLCAWSALYRLEQYFGPGTRLTVT.

The CDR3 reads CASSQGTGLSYEQYF. In DNA, the CDR3 is TGTGCCAGCAGCCAAGGGACAGGGTTATCCTACGAGCAGTACTTC. The chain joins TRBV14 to TRBJ2-7; 8 bases are shared with TRBD1. Germline V gene sequence: CDR1 SGHDN, CDR2 FVKESK. The junction had 3 bases not matched to a gene; V was cut back by 1 base and J by 1 base. The CDR3 covers 15 residues.

The chain uses TRBV7-2 and TRBJ2-7, with D perhaps matching TRBD2 (5 bases). The CDR3 is 15 residues long. V was pared by 2 bases and J by 0 bases, with 11 bases between. Germline assignment: CDR1 SGHTA and CDR2 FQGNSA. The chain's CDR3 is CASSLTRHTSYEQYF. DNA of the CDR3: TGTGCCAGCAGCTTAACTAGGCACACCTCCTACGAGCAGTACTTC.

J is TRBJ1-2 and V is TRBV11-3, with D unresolved. The CDR3 is 15 residues long. V lost 0 bases to trimming and J lost 2 bases, with 10 bases between them. From germline, CDR1 is SGHNT and CDR2 YENEEA. CDR3 bases: TGTGCCAGCAGCTTAGAGGAGGGTTCAAACTATGGCTACACCTTC. Its translation is CASSLEEGSNYGYTF. Looking up the rest from reference TRBV11-3 and TRBJ1-2 gives the full variable domain: EAGVVQSPRYKIIEKKQPVAFWCNPISGHNTLYWYLQNLGQGPELLIRYENEEAVDDSQLPKDRFSAERLKGVDSTLKIQPAELGDSAVYLCASSLEEGSNYGYTFGSGTRLTVV.

This clone was seen a few times. The chain combines TRBV3-1 (or the pseudogene TRBV3-2) with TRBJ2-7; 14 bases are a match to TRBD2. The CDR3 is 18 residues long. Germline trimming cut 3 bases from V and 5 bases from J; bases unmatched to any gene: 12. Germline CDR1 LGHDT, CDR2 YNNKEL (reference sequence). CDR3 protein: CASSHAGTSGSLVNEQYF. The CDR3 DNA follows: TGTGCCAGCAGCCACGCCGGGACTAGCGGGAGTCTCGTAAACGAGCAGTACTTC.

This chain joins TRBV28 and TRBJ2-3; 8 bases fit TRBD1. Germline loops: CDR1 MDHEN, CDR2 SYDVKM. The CDR3 consists of 16 residues. V trimming: 7 bases; J trimming: 5 bases; junction bases outside the gene matches: 14. The CDR3 protein is CASTSRQGHPLDTQYF. CDR3 in DNA: TGTGCCAGCACCTCTCGACAGGGGCACCCCCTAGATACGCAGTATTTT.

The J gene is TRBJ2-2, the V gene TRBV7-8; TRBD2 aligns across 7 bases. The V gene end was trimmed by 1 base and the J gene end by 4 bases; junction bases not matched to a gene: 15. Germline assignment: CDR1 SGHVS and CDR2 FQNEAQ. The CDR3 loop spans 19 amino acids. CDR3 sequence reads: CASSLVSSGYSGLTGELFF. CDR3 DNA sequence: TGTGCCAGCAGCTTAGTCTCTAGCGGCTATTCGGGGCTCACCGGGGAGCTGTTTTTT.

This sequence joins TRBV5-1 and TRBJ2-1; 8 nucleotides agree with TRBD1. Germline lookup yields CDR1 SGHRS and CDR2 YFSETQ. V gave up 0 bases and J gave up 5 bases; unmatched junction bases: 7. This CDR3 contains 16 residues. The CDR3 nucleotides read TGCGCCAGCAGCTTGGGGGGACAGGTGCCGAACAATGAGCAGTTCTTC. Protein: CASSLGGQVPNNEQFF.